The clone carrying this T cell receptor (beta chain) was seen just once. V was trimmed by 6 bases and J by 1 base, leaving 6 bases between them. The V gene's germline CDR1 is SGHDT and CDR2 YYEEEE. The CDR3 runs 12 residues. The sample comes from a study of CD8 T cells in Susac syndrome. Reverse transcription of roughly 0.5 to 1 ug RNA used random hexamers. TCRdb re-derived calls from the immunoSEQ multiplex PCR reads in MiXCR, one entry per CDR3 protein. The data hold some 110,000 distinct CDR3 sequences, with 85% to 95% observed a single time. The T cells that were sequenced for TCR beta were CD8+ and CD4+ cells from blood.

The sample was CD8+ T cells from PBMCs. The source of this sequence is a human donor with Susac syndrome. This chain joins TRBV5-6 and TRBJ2-3; no clear D. DNA of the CDR3: TGTGCCAGCAAAGTGGGCACAGATACGCAGTATTTT. Translation gives CASKVGTDTQYF.